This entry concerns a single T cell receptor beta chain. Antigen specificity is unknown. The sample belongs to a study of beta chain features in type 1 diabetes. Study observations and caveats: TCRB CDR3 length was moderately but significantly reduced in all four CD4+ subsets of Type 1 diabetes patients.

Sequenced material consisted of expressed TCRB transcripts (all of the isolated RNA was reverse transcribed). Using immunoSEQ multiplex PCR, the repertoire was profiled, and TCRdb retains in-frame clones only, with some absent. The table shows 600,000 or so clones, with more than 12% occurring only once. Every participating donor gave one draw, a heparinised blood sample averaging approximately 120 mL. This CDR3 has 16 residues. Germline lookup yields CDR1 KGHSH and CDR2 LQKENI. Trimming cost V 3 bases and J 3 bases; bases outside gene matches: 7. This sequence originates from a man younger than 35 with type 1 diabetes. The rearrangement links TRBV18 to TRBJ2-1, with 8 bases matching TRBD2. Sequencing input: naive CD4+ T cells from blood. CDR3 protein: CASSPAGGAVYNEQFF. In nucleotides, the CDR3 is TGTGCCAGCTCACCGGCCGGGGGGGCGGTCTACAATGAGCAGTTCTTC.